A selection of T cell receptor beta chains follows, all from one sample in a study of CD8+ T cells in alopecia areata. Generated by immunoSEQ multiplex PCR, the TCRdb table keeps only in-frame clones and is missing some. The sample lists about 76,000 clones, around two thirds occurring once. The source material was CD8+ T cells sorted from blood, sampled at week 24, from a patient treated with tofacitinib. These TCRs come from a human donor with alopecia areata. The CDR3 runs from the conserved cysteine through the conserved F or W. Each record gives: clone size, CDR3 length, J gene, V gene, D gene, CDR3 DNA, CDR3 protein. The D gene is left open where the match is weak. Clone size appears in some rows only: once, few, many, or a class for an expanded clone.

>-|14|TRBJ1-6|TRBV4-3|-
TGCGCCAGCAGCCAAACTGGGAGAGGTTCACCCCTCCACTTT
CASSQTGRGSPLHF
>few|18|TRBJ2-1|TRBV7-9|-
TGTGCCAGCAGCTTGCCATTGGGACTTCCATCGCGCCTCGATGAGCAGTTCTTC
CASSLPLGLPSRLDEQFF
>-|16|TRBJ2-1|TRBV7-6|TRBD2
TGTGCCAGCAGCTTACTCACGGGGGGGCCGGGTAATGAGCAGTTCTTC
CASSLLTGGPGNEQFF
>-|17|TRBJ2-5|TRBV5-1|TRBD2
TGCGCCAGCAGCTTGGAACTAGCGGGGATGTACCAAGAGACCCAGTACTTC
CASSLELAGMYQETQYF
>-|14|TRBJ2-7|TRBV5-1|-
TGCGCCAGCAGCTTGGTCGGGGGTGTTGACGAGCAGTACTTC
CASSLVGGVDEQYF
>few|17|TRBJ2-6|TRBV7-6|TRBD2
TGTGCCAGCAGCCTACTAGCGGTCTACTCTGGGGCCAACGTCCTGACTTTC
CASSLLAVYSGANVLTF
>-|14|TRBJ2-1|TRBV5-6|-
TGTGCCAGCAGCTTGGCCGCGGCAGACAATGAGCAGTTCTTC
CASSLAAADNEQFF
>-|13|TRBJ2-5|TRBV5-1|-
TGCGCCAGCAGCTTGCCCCAGCAAGAGACCCAGTACTTC
CASSLPQQETQYF
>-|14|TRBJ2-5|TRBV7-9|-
TGTGCCAGCAGCTTAGGAAGATCTCAAGAGACCCAGTACTTC
CASSLGRSQETQYF
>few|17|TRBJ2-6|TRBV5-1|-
TGCGCCAGCAGCTTGGGGACAGACTACTCTGGGGCCAACGTCCTGACTTTC
CASSLGTDYSGANVLTF
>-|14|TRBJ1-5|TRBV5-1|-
TGCGCCAGCAGCTGGACGGGGGGCAATCAGCCCCAGCATTTT
CASSWTGGNQPQHF
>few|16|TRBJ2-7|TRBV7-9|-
TGTGCCAGCACCATCTTCCAGGGAATTGGGGAGCCCGAGCAGTACTTC
CASTIFQGIGEPEQYF
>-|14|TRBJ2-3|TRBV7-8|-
TGTGCCAGCAGCGGGGGCCTAAGCACAGATACGCAGTATTTT
CASSGGLSTDTQYF
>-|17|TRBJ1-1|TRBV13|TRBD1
TGTGCCAGCAGCTCCGCTGGGGTTGGGACAGGGGTCTCTGAAGCTTTCTTT
CASSSAGVGTGVSEAFF
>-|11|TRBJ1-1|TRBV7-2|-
TGTGCCAGCAGCTTCGGGACAGAAGCTTTCTTT
CASSFGTEAFF
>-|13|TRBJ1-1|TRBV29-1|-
TGCAGCGTTGCGGGGAAGGAAGACACTGAAGCTTTCTTT
CSVAGKEDTEAFF
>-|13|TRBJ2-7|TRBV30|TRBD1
TGTGCCTGGTCTCCGGGACAGGGGTACGAGCAGTACTTC
CAWSPGQGYEQYF
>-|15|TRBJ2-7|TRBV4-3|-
TGCGCCAGCAGCCAAGATGTCAGCCCCTCCTACGAGCAGTACTTC
CASSQDVSPSYEQYF
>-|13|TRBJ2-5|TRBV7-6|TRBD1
TGTGCCAGCAGACCAGGGGGCGAGGAGACCCAGTACTTC
CASRPGGEETQYF
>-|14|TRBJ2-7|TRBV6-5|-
TGTGCCAGCACCTACGGGGGTTCCTCCTACGAGCAGTACTTC
CASTYGGSSYEQYF
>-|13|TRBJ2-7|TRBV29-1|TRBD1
TGCAGCGTTGATGCAGGGGGCTCCTACGAGCAGTACTTC
CSVDAGGSYEQYF
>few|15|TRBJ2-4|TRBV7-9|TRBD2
TGTGCCAGCAGCCCTGAAGCGGGAGGGACGAACATTCAGTACTTC
CASSPEAGGTNIQYF
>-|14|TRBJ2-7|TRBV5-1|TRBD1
TGCGCCAGCAGCCGCGGGACAGGGACCTACGAGCAGTACTTC
CASSRGTGTYEQYF
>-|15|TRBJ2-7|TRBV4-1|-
TGCGCCAGCAGCCCCGCGGGGTCAGGGGCCTACGAGCAGTACTTC
CASSPAGSGAYEQYF
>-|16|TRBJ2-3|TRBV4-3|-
TGCGCCAGCAGCCAAGATCCGTGGCCCACGTCGGATACGCAGTATTTT
CASSQDPWPTSDTQYF
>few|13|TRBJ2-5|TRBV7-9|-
TGTGCCAGCACCCTGGCCCAGGCCGGGACCCAGTACTTC
CASTLAQAGTQYF